The next 17 T cell receptor beta chains were all read from a single sample in a study of blood T cell repertoires in COVID-19. Assay used: immunoSEQ multiplex PCR; TCRdb lists only in-frame clones, some missing. The sample has 130,000 to 150,000 clones, approximately 85% seen once; the top ten hold 2% to 3%. Sequenced: peripheral blood. The origin of the receptors is a human donor with acute or convalescent COVID-19. The donor label of this sample is uncertain.

The genes are TRBV6-5 and TRBJ2-1, with 9 positions matching TRBD2. The germline CDR1 and CDR2 sequences are MNHEY and SVGAGI. Unmatched junction bases numbered 11, after V lost 2 bases and J lost 12 bases. This CDR3 has 15 amino acids. The CDR3 coding sequence is TGTGCCAGCAGTTACGGGTCACTAGCGGGCACCAGGCAGTTCTTC. It specifies CASSYGSLAGTRQFF.

V is TRBV19 and J is TRBJ1-4; 7 positions agree with TRBD1. Looked up from germline, CDR1 is LNHDA and CDR2 is SQIVND (reference sequence). Unmatched junction bases numbered 6, after V lost 3 bases and J lost 2 bases. This CDR3 is 16 amino acids long. The CDR3 here is CASSIDAGGTNEKLFF. CDR3 sequence (DNA): TGTGCCAGTAGTATTGACGCAGGGGGGACTAATGAAAAACTGTTTTTT.

The rearrangement uses TRBV18 and TRBJ1-6; 7 bases are a match to TRBD1. CDR1 KGHSH and CDR2 LQKENI come from the germline V gene. V lost 6 bases to trimming and J lost 9 bases; unmatched junction nucleotides: 8. The CDR3 has 14 residues. As DNA, the CDR3 is TGTGCCAGCTCGGGAGACAGGGAAAGTTCACCCCTCCACTTT. It codes for CASSGDRESSPLHF.

CDR3 nucleotides: TGTGCCAGCAGTCTCCTCGGCAGGGACACTGAAGCTTTCTTT. The encoded protein is CASSLLGRDTEAFF. This chain links TRBV6-6 with TRBJ1-1; TRBD1 is a possible D gene (5 bases). Trimming left V 5 bases short and J 3 bases short, with 13 bases between. Germline V gives CDR1 MNHNY, CDR2 SVGAGI (reference sequence). The CDR3 is 14 residues long.

V usage is TRBV6-5 and J usage is TRBJ1-6, with TRBD1 identical over 8 bases. V trimming: 7 bases; J trimming: 9 bases; junction bases outside the gene matches: 8. Germline V gene data show CDR1 as MNHEY and CDR2 as SVGAGI. This CDR3 comprises 14 residues. The CDR3 loop reads CASTQTGEFSPLHF. The CDR3 DNA reads TGTGCCAGCACACAGACAGGGGAGTTTTCACCCCTCCACTTT.

This clone was picked up one time. The chain carries TRBV9 and TRBJ2-3; 9 bases agree with TRBD2. The CDR3 is 12 residues long. J was trimmed by 9 bases and V by 4 bases; bases with no gene match: 3. The germline V gene encodes CDR1 SGDLS and CDR2 YYNGEE. This CDR3 reads CASSPLAGTQYF. The CDR3 coding sequence is TGTGCCAGCAGCCCCCTAGCGGGGACGCAGTATTTT.

This chain joins TRBV2 and TRBJ1-3; D not resolved. Trimming pared 5 bases from V and 8 bases from J, leaving 7 bases between. Germline V gene data show CDR1 as SNHLY and CDR2 as FYNNEI. The CDR3 loop spans 11 amino acids. The CDR3 sequence: CASSRRDTIYF. CDR3 nucleotides: TGTGCCAGCAGTCGGCGGGACACCATATATTTT.

This rearrangement joins TRBV27 to TRBJ2-1, with D tentatively TRBD1 (6 bases). CDR1 is MNHEY, CDR2 SMNVEV, per germline (reference sequence). Trimming shortened V by 3 bases and J by 10 bases, and 16 bases separated the two germline ends. The CDR3 totals 14 residues. CDR3 region: CASSLSGFDREQFF. The CDR3 DNA reads TGTGCCAGCAGTTTGTCAGGTTTCGACAGGGAGCAGTTCTTC.

This sequence joins TRBV28 and TRBJ1-1; D is perhaps TRBD1 (5 bases). Trimming left V 3 bases short and J 8 bases short, with 7 bases between. Germline-derived CDR1 and CDR2 are MDHEN and SYDVKM. This CDR3 has 11 amino acids. The CDR3 sequence is CASSLGQEAFF. CDR3 nucleotides: TGTGCCAGCAGTTTGGGGCAAGAAGCTTTCTTT.

The V gene is TRBV19, the J gene TRBJ1-1; D perhaps matches TRBD1 (5 bases). The CDR3 consists of 15 residues. V dropped 4 bases and J dropped 5 bases, with 17 bases sitting between them. Germline V gene data show CDR1 as LNHDA and CDR2 as SQIVND (reference sequence). CDR3 in DNA: TGTGCCAGTAGTACCCTCGACAGTTACGGAACTGAAGCTTTCTTT. As protein: CASSTLDSYGTEAFF.

This sequence joins TRBV5-5 and TRBJ2-1; 7 bases fit TRBD2. The V gene's germline CDR1 is SGHKS and CDR2 YYEKEE (reference sequence). The length of the CDR3 is 16 residues. After removal of 0 bases from V and 0 bases from J, the junction contained 3 bases not matched to a gene. The CDR3 loop is CASSLGEGSSYNEQFF. DNA of the CDR3: TGTGCCAGCAGCTTGGGGGAGGGCAGCTCCTACAATGAGCAGTTCTTC.

This clone was counted between two and nine times. This chain uses TRBV30 with TRBJ1-2; 7 nucleotides match TRBD1. With 3 bases clipped from V and 7 bases from J, the junction kept 11 bases outside the gene matches. Germline CDR1 reads GTSNPN; CDR2 reads SVGIG (reference sequence). The CDR3 spans 14 residues. The CDR3 is CAWRKGGGDSGYTF. The CDR3 DNA reads TGTGCCTGGAGGAAAGGGGGCGGGGACTCTGGCTACACCTTC.

This chain joins TRBV6-5 and TRBJ1-2; a possible D gene is TRBD1 (6 bases). The V gene's germline CDR1 is MNHEY and CDR2 SVGAGI. This CDR3 is 12 amino acids long. V shed 5 bases and J shed 4 bases, with 8 bases lying between them. The CDR3 DNA follows: TGTGCCAGCAGTAAGGACAGCTATGGCTACACCTTC. Its protein product is CASSKDSYGYTF.

The chain carries TRBV29-1 and TRBJ2-5; 7 bases map to TRBD2. The V gene end was trimmed by 6 bases and the J gene end by 1 base; junction bases not matched to a gene: 8. CDR3 length: 14 residues. In germline, CDR1 is SQVTM, CDR2 ANQGSEA. The CDR3 loop is CSVGGSGVQETQYF. CDR3 in DNA: TGCAGCGTGGGGGGGAGCGGGGTCCAAGAGACCCAGTACTTC.

The gene calls are TRBV5-6 and TRBJ1-1, with a possible D match to TRBD1 (5 bases). CDR3 length: 13 amino acids. Looked up from germline, CDR1 is SGHDT and CDR2 is YYEEEE. Trimming pared 7 bases from V and 6 bases from J, leaving 16 bases between. The CDR3 loop is CASSDPKGAEAFF. The CDR3 nucleotides are TGTGCCAGCTCGGATCCTAAAGGGGCTGAAGCTTTCTTT.

This rearrangement joins TRBV14 to TRBJ1-2; 7 bases are a match to TRBD1. Germline loops: CDR1 SGHDN, CDR2 FVKESK. This CDR3 is built from 14 residues. With V trimmed by 1 base and J by 4 bases, 3 bases remained unmatched. The CDR3 loop reads CASSQVQGVYGYTF. CDR3 bases: TGTGCCAGCAGCCAAGTCCAGGGGGTCTATGGCTACACCTTC.

This clone has just one count. V is TRBV6-2 or TRBV6-3 and J is TRBJ2-3, with D uncertain. CDR1 is MNHEY, CDR2 SVGEGT, per germline. The CDR3 loop spans 13 amino acids. V lost 2 bases and J lost 7, with 10 bases in between. The CDR3 loop is CASSYESSYTQYF. In DNA form, the CDR3 reads TGTGCCAGCAGTTACGAATCGAGTTATACGCAGTATTTT.